These 12 T cell receptor beta chains came from one sample sequenced in a study of T cell repertoires in cytomegalovirus infection. TCRdb passed the reads through MiXCR, listing each CDR3 protein once. The data hold about 180,000 distinct CDR3 sequences, with about a sixth observed a single time. Sequencing was carried out using CD8+ T cells from PBMCs. Receptors originate from a human donor in good health (CMV status not recorded). Some clones in this sample may be carry-over from other donors' samples.

V usage is TRBV28 and J usage is TRBJ2-7; D is unresolved. The V and J ends lost 3 bases and 0 bases respectively, with 9 bases between them. Germline values: CDR1 MDHEN, CDR2 SYDVKM. The CDR3 is 14 amino acids. CDR3 bases: TGTGCCAGCAGTTTCCAGTTTCACTCCTACGAGCAGTACTTC. Translating gives CASSFQFHSYEQYF. The whole variable domain, filled in from reference TRBV28 and TRBJ2-7, reads DVKVTQSSRYLVKRTGEKVFLECVQDMDHENMFWYRQDPGLGLRLIYFSYDVKMKEKGDIPEGYSVSREKKERFSLILESASTNQTSMYLCASSFQFHSYEQYFGPGTRLTVT.

V usage is TRBV4-2 and J usage is TRBJ2-1; D not certain. Germline V gene data show CDR1 as LGHNA and CDR2 as YNFKEQ. The CDR3 covers 18 residues. The ends were cut back, 1 base at V and 2 bases at J, with 18 bases in the middle. CDR3 loop: CASSQGLRALGTYNEQFF. The DNA for the CDR3 is TGTGCCAGCAGCCAAGGGTTACGGGCCCTGGGCACCTACAATGAGCAGTTCTTC.

The chain recombines TRBV29-1 with TRBJ1-4; tentative D call: TRBD1 (5 bases). V was pared by 4 bases and J by 8 bases, with 17 bases between. The CDR3 sequence is 14 residues long. Per germline, CDR1 SQVTM and CDR2 ANQGSEA. This chain's CDR3 is CSVGNAGLGEKLFF. The CDR3 nucleotides are TGCAGCGTTGGTAATGCGGGGCTAGGCGAAAAACTGTTTTTT.

CDR3 nucleotides: TGTGCCAGCAGCCCCGGCGGCCCCTACGAGCAGTACTTC. Its translation is CASSPGGPYEQYF. The rearrangement uses TRBV9 and TRBJ2-7; D not resolved. The V gene's germline CDR1 is SGDLS and CDR2 YYNGEE. This CDR3 is 13 amino acids long. The V end was cut by 4 bases, the J end by 2 bases, with 10 bases between. Using reference TRBV9 and TRBJ2-7 for the parts outside the CDR3, the full variable domain is DSGVTQTPKHLITATGQRVTLRCSPRSGDLSVYWYQQSLDQGLQFLIQYYNGEERAKGNILERFSAQQFPDLHSELNLSSLELGDSALYFCASSPGGPYEQYFGPGTRLTVT.

This clonotype was detected a few times. V and J are TRBV20-1 and TRBJ2-1, with TRBD2 matching over 10 bases. Trimming cost V 3 bases and J 3 bases; bases outside gene matches: 5. The CDR3 is made up of 15 amino acids. Looked up from germline, CDR1 is DFQATT and CDR2 is SNEGSKA (reference sequence). CDR3 sequence reads: CSASSLAGNYNEQFF. CDR3 DNA sequence: TGCAGTGCTAGTTCACTAGCGGGGAACTACAATGAGCAGTTCTTC.

A few counts support this clonotype. The genes are TRBV6-5 and TRBJ2-3, with 7 bases aligning to TRBD2. The V segment lost 8 bases and the J segment 2 bases; nucleotides outside the gene matches: 4. This CDR3 comprises 13 residues. Germline loops: CDR1 MNHEY, CDR2 SVGAGI. DNA of the CDR3: TGTGCCAGCCGGGGGGTCTACACAGATACGCAGTATTTT. Encoded protein: CASRGVYTDTQYF.

The CDR3 bases are TGTGCCAGCAGTTCGGGGGGCCACAATGAGCAGTTCTTC. This encodes CASSSGGHNEQFF. This chain uses TRBV12-3 or TRBV12-4 with TRBJ2-1; possible D gene TRBD2, 7 bases. The V end was cut by 4 bases, the J end by 5 bases, with 9 bases between. CDR3 length: 13 amino acids.

The chain links TRBV7-2 to TRBJ2-2; 10 nucleotides agree with TRBD1. V was clipped by 2 bases and J by 6 bases; unmatched bases: 12. This CDR3 is 18 amino acids long. CDR1 and CDR2 (germline): SGHTA, FQGNSA. The CDR3 bases are TGTGCCAGCAGCTTAAACGGTCGACAGGGGGCCCGGGCCGGGGAGCTGTTTTTT. Protein product: CASSLNGRQGARAGELFF.

The genes are TRBV20-1 and TRBJ1-2; 7 bases match TRBD1. Germline CDR1 and CDR2: DFQATT and SNEGSKA (reference sequence). This CDR3 spans 17 amino acids. V lost 4 bases and J lost 1; bases outside the gene matches: 15. The CDR3 is CSATELGTDVINYGYTF. The CDR3 DNA reads as TGCAGTGCTACCGAACTCGGGACAGATGTGATTAACTATGGCTACACCTTC.

The table lists this clonotype with a few counts. This chain connects TRBV20-1 to TRBJ2-1; a possible D gene is TRBD2 (5 bases). The CDR3 contains 12 residues. Trimming took 5 bases from V and 9 from J, leaving 14 bases between them. Per germline, CDR1 DFQATT and CDR2 SNEGSKA (reference sequence). The CDR3 here is CSAEPGVGEQFF. Written as DNA, the CDR3 is TGCAGTGCTGAACCCGGGGTTGGTGAGCAGTTCTTC.

This clonotype has just a few counts. V is TRBV28 and J is TRBJ1-1, with a possible D match to TRBD1 (5 bases). This CDR3 has 13 amino acids. V lost 10 bases, J lost 3 bases, and 15 bases lay in between. Germline CDR1 MDHEN, CDR2 SYDVKM. CDR3 region: CANSRVEDTEAFF. The CDR3 coding sequence is TGTGCCAACTCCAGGGTGGAGGACACTGAAGCTTTCTTT.

As to this clonotype: At one end the junction does not follow the germline gene, possibly because of a read error. This rearrangement joins TRBV6-2 or TRBV6-3 to TRBJ2-6, with D perhaps TRBD1 (6 bases). Germline lookup yields CDR1 MNHEY and CDR2 SVGEGT. CDR3 size: 15 residues. The CDR3 sequence is CASSYTGSGANGLTF. In DNA, the CDR3 is TGTGCCAGCAGTTACACAGGGTCTGGGGCCAACGGCCTGACTTTC.